This TCR beta chain was identified in a study of blood T cell repertoires in COVID-19. Across about two dozen US areas, participants ranged in age from roughly 18 to 95 years. Two negative PCRs, clearance, or symptom resolution were required of recovered Cohort 3 donors. Notes on this clone: The germline gene is not matched at one end of the junction; a read error may be the cause.

The CDR3 is made up of 16 amino acids. The V gene's germline CDR1 is LNHDA and CDR2 SQIVND (reference sequence). The data were produced by immunoSEQ multiplex PCR, yet TCRdb's version contains in-frame clones alone and is incomplete. Of about 170,000 clones listed, around four fifths were seen once; the top ten hold under 4.5%. The specimen was PBMCs or T cells enriched from blood (not recorded which). This TCR was recovered from a woman aged 45-65 years who had recovered from COVID-19. The rearrangement links TRBV19 to TRBJ1-5, with 7 bases identical to TRBD1. The CDR3 DNA sequence: TGTGCGAGTACGTGGAGGGGGCAGAGGTTCGGTCAGCCCCAGCATTTT. It specifies CASTWRGQRFGQPQHF.